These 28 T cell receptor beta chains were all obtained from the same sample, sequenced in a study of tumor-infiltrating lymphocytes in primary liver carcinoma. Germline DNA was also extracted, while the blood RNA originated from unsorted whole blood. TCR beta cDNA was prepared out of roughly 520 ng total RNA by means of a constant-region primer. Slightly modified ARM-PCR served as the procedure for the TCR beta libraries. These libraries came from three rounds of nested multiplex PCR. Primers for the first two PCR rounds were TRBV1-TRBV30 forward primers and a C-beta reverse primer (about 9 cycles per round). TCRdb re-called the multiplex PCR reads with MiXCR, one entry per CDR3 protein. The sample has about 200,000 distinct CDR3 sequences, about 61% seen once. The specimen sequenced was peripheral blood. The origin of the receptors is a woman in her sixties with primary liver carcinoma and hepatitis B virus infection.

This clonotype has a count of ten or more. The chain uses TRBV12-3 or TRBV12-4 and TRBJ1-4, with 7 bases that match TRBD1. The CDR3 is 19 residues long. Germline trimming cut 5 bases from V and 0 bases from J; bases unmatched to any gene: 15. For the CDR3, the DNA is TGTGCCAGCAGTCGGACGTGGACAGGTGGTCCGGCAACTAATGAAAAACTGTTTTTT. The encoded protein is CASSRTWTGGPATNEKLFF.

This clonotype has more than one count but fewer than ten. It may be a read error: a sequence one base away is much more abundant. The CDR3 loop is CVSSSTGGQGTQYF. The CDR3 nucleotides read TGTGTCAGCAGCTCGACAGGGGGCCAAGGGACCCAGTACTTC. The V gene is TRBV11-3, the J gene TRBJ2-5, with 10 bases lining up with TRBD1. CDR1 SGHNT and CDR2 YENEEA come from the germline V gene. The CDR3 loop spans 14 amino acids.

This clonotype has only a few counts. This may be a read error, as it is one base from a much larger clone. This CDR3 reads CVSSWTVSDNERFF. The DNA for the CDR3 is TGTGTCAGCAGCTGGACAGTTTCCGACAATGAGCGGTTCTTC. J is TRBJ2-1 and V is TRBV11-1; TRBD1 might be the D (6 bases). The CDR3 totals 14 residues. Per germline, CDR1 SGHAT and CDR2 FQDESV (reference sequence).

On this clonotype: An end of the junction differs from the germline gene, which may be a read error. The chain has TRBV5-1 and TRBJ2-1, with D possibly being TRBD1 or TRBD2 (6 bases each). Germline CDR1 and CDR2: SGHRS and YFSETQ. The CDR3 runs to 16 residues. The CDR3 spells CSSSLPGADQYNEQFF. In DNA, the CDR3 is TGCTCCAGCAGCCTGCCGGGGGCGGACCAATACAATGAGCAGTTCTTC.

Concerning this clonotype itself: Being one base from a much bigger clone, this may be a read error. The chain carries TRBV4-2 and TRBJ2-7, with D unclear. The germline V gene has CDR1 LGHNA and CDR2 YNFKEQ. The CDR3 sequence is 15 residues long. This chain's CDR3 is CASSLIEEAIYKQYF. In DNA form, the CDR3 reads TGTGCCAGCAGTTTAATTGAGGAAGCTATCTACAAGCAGTACTTC.

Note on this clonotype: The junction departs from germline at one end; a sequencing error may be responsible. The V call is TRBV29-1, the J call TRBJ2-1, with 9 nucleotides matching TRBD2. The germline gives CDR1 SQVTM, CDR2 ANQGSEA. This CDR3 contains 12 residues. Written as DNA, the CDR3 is TGCAACGCTACGACTAGCGGTCATGAACAGTTCTTC. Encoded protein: CNATTSGHEQFF.

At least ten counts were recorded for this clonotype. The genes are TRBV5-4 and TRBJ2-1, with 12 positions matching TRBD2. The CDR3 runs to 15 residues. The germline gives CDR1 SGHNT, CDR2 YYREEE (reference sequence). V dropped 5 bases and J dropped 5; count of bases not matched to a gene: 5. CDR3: CASSQTSGSHNEQFF. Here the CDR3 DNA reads TGTGCCAGCAGTCAGACTAGCGGGAGTCACAATGAGCAGTTCTTC. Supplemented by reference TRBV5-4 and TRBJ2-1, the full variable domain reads ETGVTQSPTHLIKTRGQQVTLRCSSQSGHNTVSWYQQALGQGPQFIFQYYREEENGRGNFPPRFSGLQFPNYSSELNVNALELDDSALYLCASSQTSGSHNEQFFGPGTRLTVL.

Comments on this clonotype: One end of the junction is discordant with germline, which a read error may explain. The CDR3 here is CASSLTGGGGDHTEASF. CDR3 nucleotide sequence: TGTGCCAGCAGTTTAACGGGAGGGGGCGGGGATCACACTGAAGCTTCCTTT. The rearrangement links TRBV28 to TRBJ1-1; TRBD1 matches at 7 bases. The CDR3 has 17 residues. Germline CDR1 and CDR2: MDHEN and SYDVKM.

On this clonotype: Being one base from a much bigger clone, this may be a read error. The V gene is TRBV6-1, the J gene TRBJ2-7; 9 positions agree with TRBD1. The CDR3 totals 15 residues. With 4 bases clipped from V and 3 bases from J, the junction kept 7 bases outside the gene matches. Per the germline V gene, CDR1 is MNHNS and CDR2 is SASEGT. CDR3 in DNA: TGTGCCAGCAGTGGGACAGGGGCCCAATGCTACGAGCAGTACTTC. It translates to CASSGTGAQCYEQYF.

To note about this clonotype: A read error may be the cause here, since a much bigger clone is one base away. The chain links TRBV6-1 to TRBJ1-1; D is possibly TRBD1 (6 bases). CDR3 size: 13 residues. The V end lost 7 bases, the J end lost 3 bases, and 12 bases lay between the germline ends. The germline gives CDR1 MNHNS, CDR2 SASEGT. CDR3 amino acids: CASTQGGYTEAFF. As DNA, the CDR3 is TGTGCCAGCACTCAAGGGGGGTACACTGAAGCTTTCTTT.

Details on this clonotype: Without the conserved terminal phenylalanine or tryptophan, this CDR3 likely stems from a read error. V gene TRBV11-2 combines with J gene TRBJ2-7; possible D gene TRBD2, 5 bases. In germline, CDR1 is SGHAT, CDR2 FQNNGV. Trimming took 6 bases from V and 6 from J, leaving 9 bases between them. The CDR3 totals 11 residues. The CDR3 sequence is CASRRTGEQYL. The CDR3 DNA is TGTGCCAGCAGGCGGACTGGCGAGCAGTACCTC.

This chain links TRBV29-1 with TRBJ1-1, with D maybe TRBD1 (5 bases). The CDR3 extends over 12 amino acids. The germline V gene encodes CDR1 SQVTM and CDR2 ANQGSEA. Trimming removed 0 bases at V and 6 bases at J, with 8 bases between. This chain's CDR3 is CSVEEGGSEAFF. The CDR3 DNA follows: TGCAGCGTTGAAGAGGGGGGGTCTGAAGCTTTCTTT.

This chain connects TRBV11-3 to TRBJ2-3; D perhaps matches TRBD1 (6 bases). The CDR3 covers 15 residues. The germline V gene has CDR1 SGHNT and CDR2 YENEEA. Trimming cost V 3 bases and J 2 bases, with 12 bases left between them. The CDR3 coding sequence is TGTGCCAGCAGCTTGGGGGCGTGCCCCACAGATACGCAGTATTTT. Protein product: CASSLGACPTDTQYF.

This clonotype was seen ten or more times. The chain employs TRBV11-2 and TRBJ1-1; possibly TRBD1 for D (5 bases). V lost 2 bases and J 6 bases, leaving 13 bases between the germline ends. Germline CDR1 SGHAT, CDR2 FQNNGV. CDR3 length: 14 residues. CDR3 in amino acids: CASSLQGSSPEAFF. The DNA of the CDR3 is TGTGCCAGCAGCTTACAGGGATCATCCCCTGAAGCTTTCTTT.

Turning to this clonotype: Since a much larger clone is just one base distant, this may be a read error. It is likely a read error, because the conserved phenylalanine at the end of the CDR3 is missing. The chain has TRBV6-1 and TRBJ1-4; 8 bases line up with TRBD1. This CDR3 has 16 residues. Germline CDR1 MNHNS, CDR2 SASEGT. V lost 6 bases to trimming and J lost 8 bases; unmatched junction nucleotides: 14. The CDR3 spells CASRAQTGGAYEKLFL. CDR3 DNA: TGTGCCAGCAGAGCTCAAACAGGGGGGGCATACGAAAAACTGTTTCTT.

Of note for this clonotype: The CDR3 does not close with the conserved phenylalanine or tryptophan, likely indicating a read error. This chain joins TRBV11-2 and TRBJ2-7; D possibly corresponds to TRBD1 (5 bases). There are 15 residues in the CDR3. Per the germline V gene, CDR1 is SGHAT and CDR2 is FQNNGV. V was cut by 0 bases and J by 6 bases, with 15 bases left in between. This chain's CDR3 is CASSLDTAPGCEQYS. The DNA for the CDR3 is TGTGCCAGCAGCTTAGATACAGCCCCAGGGTGCGAGCAGTACTCC.

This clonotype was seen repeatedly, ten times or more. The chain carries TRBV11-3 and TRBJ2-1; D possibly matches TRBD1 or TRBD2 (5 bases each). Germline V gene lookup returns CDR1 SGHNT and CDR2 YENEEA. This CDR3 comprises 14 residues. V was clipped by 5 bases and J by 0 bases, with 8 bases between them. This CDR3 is CASSPGSSYNEQFF. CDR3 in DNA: TGTGCCAGCAGCCCAGGGAGCTCCTACAATGAGCAGTTCTTC.

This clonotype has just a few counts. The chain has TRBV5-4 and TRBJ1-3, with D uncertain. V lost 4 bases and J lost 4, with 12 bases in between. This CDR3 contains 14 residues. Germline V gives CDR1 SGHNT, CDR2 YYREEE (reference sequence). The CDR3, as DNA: TGTGCCAGCAGCCAGTCGGGCAGGGGAAACACCATATATTTT. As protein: CASSQSGRGNTIYF. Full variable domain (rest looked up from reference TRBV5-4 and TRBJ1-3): ETGVTQSPTHLIKTRGQQVTLRCSSQSGHNTVSWYQQALGQGPQFIFQYYREEENGRGNFPPRFSGLQFPNYSSELNVNALELDDSALYLCASSQSGRGNTIYFGEGSWLTVV.

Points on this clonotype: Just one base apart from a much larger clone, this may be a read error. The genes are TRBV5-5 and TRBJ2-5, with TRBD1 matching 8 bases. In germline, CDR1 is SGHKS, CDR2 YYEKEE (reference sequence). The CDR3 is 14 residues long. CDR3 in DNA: TGTGCCAGCAGCGGGGGACAGGCACAAGAGACCCAGAACTTC. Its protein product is CASSGGQAQETQNF.

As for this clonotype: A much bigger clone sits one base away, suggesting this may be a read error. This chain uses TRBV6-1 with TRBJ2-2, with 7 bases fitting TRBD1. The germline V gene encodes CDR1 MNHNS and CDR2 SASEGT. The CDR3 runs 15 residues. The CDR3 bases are TGTGCCACCAGTGACAGGGTCAGAGTAGCCGGGGAGCTGTTTTTT. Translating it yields CATSDRVRVAGELFF.

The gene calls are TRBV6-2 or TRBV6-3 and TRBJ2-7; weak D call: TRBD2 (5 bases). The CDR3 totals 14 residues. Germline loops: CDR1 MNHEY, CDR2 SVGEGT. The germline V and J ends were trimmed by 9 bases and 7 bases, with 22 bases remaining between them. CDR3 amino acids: CARRYGQGSWEQYF. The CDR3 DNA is TGTGCCAGAAGGTATGGGCAAGGGAGTTGGGAGCAGTACTTC.

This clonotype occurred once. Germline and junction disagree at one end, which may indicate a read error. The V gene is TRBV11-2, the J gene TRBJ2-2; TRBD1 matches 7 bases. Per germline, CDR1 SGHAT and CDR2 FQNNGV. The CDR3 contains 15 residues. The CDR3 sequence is CAISQDGTVTGEPFF. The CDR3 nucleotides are TGTGCCATCAGCCAAGATGGGACAGTTACCGGGGAGCCGTTTTTT.

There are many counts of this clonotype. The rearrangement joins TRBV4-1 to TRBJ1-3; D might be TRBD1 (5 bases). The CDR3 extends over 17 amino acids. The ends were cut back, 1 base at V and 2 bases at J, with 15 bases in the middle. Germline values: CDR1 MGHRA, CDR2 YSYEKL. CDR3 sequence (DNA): TGCGCCAGCAGCCAAGGGTCAGGGAGGGCGACTGGAAACACCATATATTTT. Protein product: CASSQGSGRATGNTIYF.

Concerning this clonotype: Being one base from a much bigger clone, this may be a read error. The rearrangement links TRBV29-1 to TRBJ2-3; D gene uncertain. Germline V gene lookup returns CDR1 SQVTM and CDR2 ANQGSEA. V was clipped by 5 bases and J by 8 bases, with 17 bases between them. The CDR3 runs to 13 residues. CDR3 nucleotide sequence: TGCAGCGTTCTTAGTCCGGACGGCATTACGCAGTATTTT. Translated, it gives CSVLSPDGITQYF.

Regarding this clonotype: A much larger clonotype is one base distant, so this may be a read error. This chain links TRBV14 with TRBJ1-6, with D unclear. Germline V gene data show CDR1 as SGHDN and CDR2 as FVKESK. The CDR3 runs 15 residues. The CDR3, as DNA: TGTGCCATCAGCCAAGAATACGGATATAATTCACCCCTCCACTTT. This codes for CAISQEYGYNSPLHF.

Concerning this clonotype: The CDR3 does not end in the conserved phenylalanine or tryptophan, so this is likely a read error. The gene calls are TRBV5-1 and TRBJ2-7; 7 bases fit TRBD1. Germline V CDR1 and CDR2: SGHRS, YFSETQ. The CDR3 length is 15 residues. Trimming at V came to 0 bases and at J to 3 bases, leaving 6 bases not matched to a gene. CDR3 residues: CASSLAQGLFYEQYL. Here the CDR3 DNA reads TGCGCCAGCAGCTTGGCACAGGGGCTGTTCTACGAGCAGTACTTA.

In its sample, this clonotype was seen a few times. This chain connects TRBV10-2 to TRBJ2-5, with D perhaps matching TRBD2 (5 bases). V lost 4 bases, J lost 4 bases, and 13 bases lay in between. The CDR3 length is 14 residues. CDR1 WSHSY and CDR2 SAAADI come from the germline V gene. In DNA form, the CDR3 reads TGCGCCAGCAGTGCCGTCGGAGAGGGAGAGACCCAGTACTTC. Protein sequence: CASSAVGEGETQYF.

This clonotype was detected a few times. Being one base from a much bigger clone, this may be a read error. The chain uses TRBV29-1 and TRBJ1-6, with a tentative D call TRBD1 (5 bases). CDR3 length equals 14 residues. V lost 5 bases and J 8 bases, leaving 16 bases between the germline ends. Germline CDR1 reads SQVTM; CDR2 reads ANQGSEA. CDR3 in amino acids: CSVRIGASDSPLHF. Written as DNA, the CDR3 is TGCAGCGTTCGGATAGGGGCTAGCGATTCACCCCTCCACTTT. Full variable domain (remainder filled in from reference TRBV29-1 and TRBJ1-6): SAVISQKPSRDICQRGTSLTIQCQVDSQVTMMFWYRQQPGQSLTLIATANQGSEATYESGFVIDKFPISRPNLTFSTLTVSNMSPEDSSIYLCSVRIGASDSPLHFGNGTRLTVT.